Each of the 22 T cell receptor beta chains below was sequenced from the same sample in a study of shared clonotypes between healthy human individuals. CD8 cells regarded as naive lacked CD45RO, were positively chosen for CCR7, and omitted terminally differentiated effector memory CD45RA+ cells. Clones were sequenced by immunoSEQ multiplex PCR, and TCRdb holds only the in-frame ones, with some missing. The table records 1.5 million to 2.5 million clones, roughly 94% of them present only once. What was sequenced was naive CD8+ T cells sorted from blood. These receptors all stem from a man aged 18 to 29 in good health.

This clone occurred once. Within the sample, other DNA sequences also encode this same CDR3. The chain employs TRBV30 and TRBJ1-1; 7 nucleotides match TRBD1. CDR1 and CDR2 from the germline V gene are GTSNPN and SVGIG (reference sequence). CDR3 length equals 11 residues. V dropped 4 bases and J dropped 5; count of bases not matched to a gene: 1. CDR3 in amino acids: CAWTTGTEAFF. As DNA, the CDR3 is TGTGCCTGGACGACAGGGACTGAAGCTTTCTTT.

CDR3 protein: CASSLLTTGSTDTQYF. The DNA of the CDR3 is TGTGCCAGCAGTTTGTTAACGACAGGGAGCACAGATACGCAGTATTTT. J is TRBJ2-3 and V is TRBV28; 7 nucleotides align to TRBD1. The trim removed 3 bases at V and 0 bases at J, leaving 6 bases unmatched. Germline CDR1 is MDHEN and CDR2 is SYDVKM. The CDR3 runs to 16 residues.

A few counts support this clone. This chain uses TRBV4-1 with TRBJ1-6, with D possibly TRBD1 on 5 matching bases. The V and J ends lost 3 bases and 10 bases respectively, with 10 bases between them. In germline, CDR1 is MGHRA, CDR2 YSYEKL. The CDR3 sequence is 13 residues long. The CDR3 is CASSQGTTSPLHF. The CDR3, as DNA: TGCGCCAGCAGCCAGGGGACCACCTCACCCCTCCACTTT.

The rearrangement links TRBV13 to TRBJ2-5; 7 bases agree with TRBD2. From germline, CDR1 is PRHDT and CDR2 FYEKMQ (reference sequence). The V segment lost 2 bases and the J segment 2 bases; nucleotides outside the gene matches: 5. The CDR3 covers 15 residues. DNA of the CDR3: TGTGCCAGCAGCTTATTCGGGGAGGGTCAAGAGACCCAGTACTTC. This encodes CASSLFGEGQETQYF.

J is TRBJ2-7 and V is TRBV29-1, with a possible D match to TRBD2 (5 bases). The germline CDR1 and CDR2 sequences are SQVTM and ANQGSEA. The ends were cut back, 5 bases at V and 0 bases at J, with 11 bases in the middle. CDR3 length: 13 amino acids. In nucleotides, the CDR3 is TGCAGCGTTATGAGGAGGAGCTCCTACGAGCAGTACTTC. Translation: CSVMRRSSYEQYF.

A note on this clone: Other DNA variants within this sample encode the same CDR3. The chain joins TRBV28 to TRBJ1-3; D remains ambiguous. The V gene lost 3 bases and the J gene lost 4 bases, with 7 bases spanning the gap. The CDR3 loop spans 13 amino acids. CDR1 is MDHEN, CDR2 SYDVKM, per germline. The CDR3 reads CASSLGSGNTIYF. CDR3 DNA: TGTGCCAGCAGTTTGGGGTCAGGAAACACCATATATTTT.

CDR3 amino acids: CASRNGGAEAFF. In DNA, the CDR3 is TGTGCCAGCAGAAATGGAGGCGCTGAAGCTTTCTTT. This chain joins TRBV6-1 and TRBJ1-1; D gene unclear. In germline, CDR1 is MNHNS, CDR2 SASEGT. Trimming left V 6 bases short and J 6 bases short, with 11 bases between. The CDR3 is made up of 12 amino acids.

This clone appeared a single time. The V and J genes are TRBV19 and TRBJ2-7; tentatively, D is TRBD1 (5 bases). The CDR3 has 13 amino acids. Trimming took off 4 bases at V and 6 bases at J, with 13 bases between the two ends. CDR1 and CDR2 (germline): LNHDA, SQIVND (reference sequence). The CDR3 is CASSRISGIEQYF. The CDR3 nucleotides read TGTGCCAGTAGTAGGATTTCAGGGATCGAGCAGTACTTC. The variable domain in full, completed from reference TRBV19 and TRBJ2-7, reads DGGITQSPKYLFRKEGQNVTLSCEQNLNHDAMYWYRQDPGQGLRLIYYSQIVNDFQKGDIAEGYSVSREKKESFPLTVTSAQKNPTAFYLCASSRISGIEQYFGPGTRLTVT.

The chain is built from TRBV5-6 and TRBJ2-1; TRBD1 matches at 8 bases. The V segment lost 0 bases and the J segment 8 bases; nucleotides outside the gene matches: 10. The CDR3 spans 16 residues. Germline CDR1 reads SGHDT; CDR2 reads YYEEEE. CDR3 amino acids: CASSLAVQGARDEQFF. The CDR3 DNA reads TGTGCCAGCAGCTTGGCCGTGCAGGGGGCCCGGGATGAGCAGTTCTTC.

The rearrangement joins TRBV7-9 to TRBJ1-4; D is uncertain. V lost 0 bases to trimming and J lost 10 bases, with 12 bases between them. The CDR3 loop spans 14 amino acids. CDR1 SEHNR and CDR2 FQNEAQ come from the germline V gene (reference sequence). The CDR3 is CASSLAMTGVKLFF. DNA of the CDR3: TGTGCCAGCAGCTTAGCGATGACGGGAGTAAAACTGTTTTTT.

The gene calls are TRBV19 and TRBJ1-2, with a tentative D call TRBD1 (5 bases). Trimming removed 3 bases at V and 8 bases at J, with 16 bases between. This CDR3 comprises 14 residues. Germline lookup yields CDR1 LNHDA and CDR2 SQIVND (reference sequence). CDR3 sequence: CASSMGTGLEGYTF. CDR3 nucleotides: TGTGCCAGTAGTATGGGTACAGGCTTGGAAGGCTACACCTTC.

CDR3 DNA: TGTGCCAGCAGTACCTGGAGGGGAGGCTTCTACGAGCAGTACTTC. Residues: CASSTWRGGFYEQYF. The rearrangement uses TRBV6-5 and TRBJ2-7; perhaps TRBD2 as D (6 bases). The CDR3 runs 15 residues. Germline V gene sequence: CDR1 MNHEY, CDR2 SVGAGI. The V end lost 5 bases, the J end lost 3 bases, and 17 bases lay between the germline ends.

The rearrangement joins TRBV19 to TRBJ2-1, with 9 positions matching TRBD2. CDR3 length: 15 amino acids. Germline CDR1 LNHDA, CDR2 SQIVND (reference sequence). The V segment lost 2 bases and the J segment 8 bases; nucleotides outside the gene matches: 7. The CDR3 spells CASSILGLANDEQFF. The CDR3 nucleotides read TGTGCCAGTAGTATATTGGGACTAGCCAATGATGAGCAGTTCTTC. Complete variable domain (other parts from reference TRBV19 and TRBJ2-1): DGGITQSPKYLFRKEGQNVTLSCEQNLNHDAMYWYRQDPGQGLRLIYYSQIVNDFQKGDIAEGYSVSREKKESFPLTVTSAQKNPTAFYLCASSILGLANDEQFFGPGTRLTVL.

J is TRBJ2-7 and V is TRBV4-1; D uncertain. The germline V and J ends were trimmed by 1 base and 4 bases, with 14 bases remaining between them. The V gene's germline CDR1 is MGHRA and CDR2 YSYEKL. The CDR3 is 15 amino acids. CDR3 DNA sequence: TGCGCCAGCAGCCAAGTACTAACAGCTATATACGAGCAGTACTTC. It codes for CASSQVLTAIYEQYF.

This CDR3 is CASSQWTSGVHEQYF. The DNA for the CDR3 is TGTGCCAGCAGCCAATGGACTAGCGGGGTCCACGAGCAGTACTTC. V usage is TRBV7-9 and J usage is TRBJ2-7, with TRBD2 matching over 12 bases. This CDR3 comprises 15 residues. From germline, CDR1 is SEHNR and CDR2 FQNEAQ (reference sequence). V dropped 5 bases and J dropped 5; count of bases not matched to a gene: 7.

J is TRBJ2-1 and V is TRBV4-1; D ambiguous. CDR1 and CDR2 from the germline V gene are MGHRA and YSYEKL. The V end lost 0 bases, the J end lost 9 bases, and 9 bases lay between the germline ends. There are 13 residues in the CDR3. Here the CDR3 reads CASSQDRRVEQFF. CDR3 DNA: TGCGCCAGCAGCCAAGATCGAAGGGTTGAGCAGTTCTTC.

The chain carries TRBV7-9 and TRBJ2-3; 13 nucleotides match TRBD2. J gave up 7 bases and V 4 bases, and 5 bases lay outside the gene matches. Germline V CDR1 and CDR2: SEHNR, FQNEAQ (reference sequence). The CDR3 consists of 15 residues. CDR3 in DNA: TGTGCCAGCAGCTCCGGGACTAGCGGGATTCATACGCAGTATTTT. Protein: CASSSGTSGIHTQYF.

This clone has only one observation. The chain has TRBV7-9 and TRBJ1-2, with 7 bases matching TRBD1. The germline gives CDR1 SEHNR, CDR2 FQNEAQ (reference sequence). V trimming: 5 bases; J trimming: 0 bases; junction bases outside the gene matches: 9. The length of the CDR3 is 16 residues. CDR3 sequence (DNA): TGTGCCAGCAGCGAAGGACAGGCTAAAACTAACTATGGCTACACCTTC. Encoded protein: CASSEGQAKTNYGYTF. Looking up the rest from reference TRBV7-9 and TRBJ1-2 gives the full variable domain: DTGVSQNPRHKITKRGQNVTFRCDPISEHNRLYWYRQTLGQGPEFLTYFQNEAQLEKSRLLSDRFSAERPKGSFSTLEIQRTEQGDSAMYLCASSEGQAKTNYGYTFGSGTRLTVV.

This chain links TRBV29-1 with TRBJ2-1, with TRBD2 matching 11 bases. The CDR3 length is 17 residues. V was pared by 7 bases and J by 0 bases, with 11 bases of the junction left unmatched. Germline-derived CDR1 and CDR2 are SQVTM and ANQGSEA. The CDR3 bases are TGCAGCGCGTGGGGACTAGCGGAGATGAGCTCCTACAATGAGCAGTTCTTC. Translation: CSAWGLAEMSSYNEQFF.

The V gene is TRBV27, the J gene TRBJ2-2; 8 bases line up with TRBD1. V was clipped by 2 bases and J by 3 bases; unmatched bases: 5. Germline V gene sequence: CDR1 MNHEY, CDR2 SMNVEV (reference sequence). This CDR3 has 16 residues. CDR3 amino acids: CASSLGQGAYTGELFF. CDR3 coding DNA: TGTGCCAGCAGTTTAGGCCAGGGGGCTTACACCGGGGAGCTGTTTTTT.

The V call is TRBV27, the J call TRBJ1-1; a possible D gene is TRBD1 (6 bases). V lost 5 bases and J 4 bases, leaving 20 bases between the germline ends. Germline values: CDR1 MNHEY, CDR2 SMNVEV (reference sequence). The CDR3 covers 16 residues. CDR3 bases: TGTGCCAGCAGTCCTTCAGGGGTCACCGGGGGCACTGAAGCTTTCTTT. This encodes CASSPSGVTGGTEAFF.

This chain joins TRBV2 and TRBJ1-1; TRBD1 might be the D (5 bases). The CDR3 length is 13 residues. Germline CDR1 and CDR2: SNHLY and FYNNEI. V dropped 11 bases and J dropped 1 base, with 14 bases sitting between them. Written as DNA, the CDR3 is TGTGCCCCGACCCCCGGGGGGAACACTGAAGCTTTCTTT. Encoded protein: CAPTPGGNTEAFF.